This entry lists 14 T cell receptor beta chains sequenced from one sample in a study of blood T cell repertoires in COVID-19. Clones were read by immunoSEQ multiplex PCR, and TCRdb kept only the in-frame ones, dropping some. The repertoire holds under 200,000 clones, with 87% as singletons. The specimen was PBMCs or T cells enriched from blood (not recorded which). The source of these receptors is a woman in her forties or fifties who had recovered from COVID-19.

The genes are TRBV15 and TRBJ1-1, with a tentative D call TRBD1 (5 bases). Germline loops: CDR1 LNHNV, CDR2 YYDKDF (reference sequence). The CDR3 totals 12 residues. The germline V and J ends were trimmed by 8 bases and 4 bases, with 11 bases remaining between them. The CDR3 spells CATEQVGTEAFF. The CDR3 DNA reads as TGTGCCACCGAACAGGTCGGCACTGAAGCTTTCTTT.

This chain uses TRBV18 with TRBJ2-3; D might be TRBD2 (5 bases). Trimming shortened V by 1 base and J by 2 bases, and 7 bases separated the two germline ends. The CDR3 length is 14 residues. The germline V gene has CDR1 KGHSH and CDR2 LQKENI. CDR3 DNA sequence: TGTGCCAGCTCACCACGGGAGAACACAGATACGCAGTATTTT. This translates into CASSPRENTDTQYF.

This clone came up once. V is TRBV28 and J is TRBJ1-5; D gene uncertain. V lost 2 bases and J 0 bases, leaving 8 bases between the germline ends. The CDR3 is made up of 15 amino acids. Germline CDR1 reads MDHEN; CDR2 reads SYDVKM. Here the CDR3 DNA reads TGTGCCAGCAGTTTAATGGGCCCTAGCAATCAGCCCCAGCATTTT. Amino acids: CASSLMGPSNQPQHF.

The V call is TRBV29-1, the J call TRBJ1-2; TRBD1 matches 8 bases. From germline, CDR1 is SQVTM and CDR2 ANQGSEA. V lost 3 bases, J lost 7 bases, and 1 base stayed unmatched. The CDR3 sequence is 11 residues long. CDR3 DNA sequence: TGCAGCGTTGAGGACAGGGCTGGCTACACCTTC. This translates into CSVEDRAGYTF.

V and J are TRBV5-1 and TRBJ1-1, with 8 bases fitting TRBD1. The CDR3 length is 14 residues. V was pared by 6 bases and J by 1 base, with 5 bases of the junction left unmatched. The germline V gene encodes CDR1 SGHRS and CDR2 YFSETQ. CDR3 coding DNA: TGCGCCAGCATCCAGGGGGCGCAGAACACTGAAGCTTTCTTT. This codes for CASIQGAQNTEAFF.

The V gene is TRBV21-1, the J gene TRBJ1-5. TRBV21-1 is designated a pseudogene. This CDR3 has 19 residues. This CDR3 reads CASSKSEKTKSKAGGPQHF. The CDR3 bases are TGTGCCAGCAGCAAAAGCGAAAAAACCAAATCCAAGGCCGGGGGGCCCCAGCATTTT.

A remark on this clone: Within the sample, other DNA sequences also encode this same CDR3. The rearrangement uses TRBV3-1 (or the pseudogene TRBV3-2) and TRBJ1-3; possibly TRBD1 for D (5 bases). The V end lost 2 bases, the J end lost 1 base, and 9 bases lay between the germline ends. The CDR3 contains 15 residues. CDR1 is LGHDT, CDR2 YNNKEL, per germline (reference sequence). The CDR3 reads CASSQRGGSGNTIYF. The CDR3 coding sequence is TGTGCCAGCAGCCAAAGGGGAGGGTCTGGAAACACCATATATTTT.

J is TRBJ1-3 and V is TRBV18; 11 bases are a match to TRBD1. Losses at the gene ends were 4 bases for V and 8 bases for J; bases not matched to a gene: 4. Looked up from germline, CDR1 is KGHSH and CDR2 is LQKENI. The CDR3 loop spans 14 amino acids. CDR3 region: CASSLSGQGDTIYF. CDR3 in DNA: TGTGCCAGCTCACTCTCGGGACAGGGGGACACCATATATTTT.

The V gene is TRBV6-2 or TRBV6-3, the J gene TRBJ1-5, with D possibly TRBD1 on 5 matching bases. CDR3 size: 15 residues. Germline CDR1 and CDR2: MNHEY and SVGEGT. The V gene lost 5 bases and the J gene lost 4 bases, with 15 bases spanning the gap. This CDR3 is CASSRVRAGNQPQHF. The CDR3 DNA is TGTGCCAGCAGTAGAGTACGGGCAGGGAATCAGCCCCAGCATTTT.

V is TRBV30 and J is TRBJ2-7, with 7 nucleotides matching TRBD2. Germline V gene lookup returns CDR1 GTSNPN and CDR2 SVGIG (reference sequence). V gave up 3 bases and J gave up 1 base; unmatched junction bases: 9. This CDR3 spans 15 amino acids. The CDR3 DNA follows: TGTGCCTGGAGCATTGTGGGAGGGGATTCCTACGAGCAGTACTTC. It specifies CAWSIVGGDSYEQYF.

The chain joins TRBV27 to TRBJ2-7; 10 bases map to TRBD1. Germline CDR1 is MNHEY and CDR2 is SMNVEV (reference sequence). The CDR3 is made up of 14 amino acids. J gave up 4 bases and V 5 bases, and 5 bases lay outside the gene matches. DNA of the CDR3: TGTGCCAGCAGTCGATGGACAGGGGGTTACGAGCAGTACTTC. Translated: CASSRWTGGYEQYF.

This clone has just a few counts. The chain combines TRBV18 with TRBJ2-3, with 11 positions matching TRBD2. Germline trimming cut 3 bases from V and 7 bases from J; bases unmatched to any gene: 9. CDR3 length equals 16 residues. The germline V gene has CDR1 KGHSH and CDR2 LQKENI. CDR3 amino acids: CASSPTLAGGRNTQYF. The CDR3, as DNA: TGTGCCAGCTCACCCACTCTAGCGGGAGGACGAAATACGCAGTATTTT.

This rearrangement joins TRBV12-3 or TRBV12-4 to TRBJ1-1; D possibly corresponds to TRBD1 (6 bases). With 7 bases removed from V and 4 bases from J, the gap between germline ends came to 13 bases. The CDR3 has 13 residues. The DNA for the CDR3 is TGTGCCAGCAAGGACAGTCAATTCACTGAAGCTTTCTTT. The encoded protein is CASKDSQFTEAFF.

J is TRBJ2-7 and V is TRBV21-1; TRBD1 is taken as the D call from the table, unchecked against the DNA. TRBV21-1 is a known pseudogene. The CDR3 runs to 16 residues. CDR3 sequence: CASSKALTGDLGQQYF. CDR3 DNA: TGTGCCAGCAGCAAAGCGCTTACAGGTGACCTCGGGCAGCAGTACTTC.